This T cell receptor (beta chain) was captured by sequencing in a study of T cells in localized non-small cell lung cancer. CDR3 length: 12 residues. Trimming shortened V by 0 bases and J by 9 bases, and 7 bases separated the two germline ends. CDR1 is SGHRS and CDR2 is YFSETQ in the germline V gene. The data were produced by immunoSEQ multiplex PCR, yet TCRdb's version contains in-frame clones alone and is incomplete. The sample has 38,000 or so clones, 70% to 90% seen once. As concerns this clone: What it recognizes is unknown.

Overall study results and limits: Turning up in adjacent lung were a median approximately 58 of the top 100 tumor clones. The study sequenced only one region of the tumor. As a result, intratumor heterogeneity could not be excluded and remains possible. Clonality peaked in uninvolved adjacent lung rather than tumor.

The rearrangement uses TRBV5-1 and TRBJ2-1; D is unclear. The clonotype comes from a male donor at least 60 years old with stage II lung adenocarcinoma. The sample consisted of peripheral blood mononuclear cells, taken before any cancer treatment. CDR3 bases: TGCGCCAGCAGCTTGGTTTCGGGTGAGCAGTTCTTC. As protein: CASSLVSGEQFF.